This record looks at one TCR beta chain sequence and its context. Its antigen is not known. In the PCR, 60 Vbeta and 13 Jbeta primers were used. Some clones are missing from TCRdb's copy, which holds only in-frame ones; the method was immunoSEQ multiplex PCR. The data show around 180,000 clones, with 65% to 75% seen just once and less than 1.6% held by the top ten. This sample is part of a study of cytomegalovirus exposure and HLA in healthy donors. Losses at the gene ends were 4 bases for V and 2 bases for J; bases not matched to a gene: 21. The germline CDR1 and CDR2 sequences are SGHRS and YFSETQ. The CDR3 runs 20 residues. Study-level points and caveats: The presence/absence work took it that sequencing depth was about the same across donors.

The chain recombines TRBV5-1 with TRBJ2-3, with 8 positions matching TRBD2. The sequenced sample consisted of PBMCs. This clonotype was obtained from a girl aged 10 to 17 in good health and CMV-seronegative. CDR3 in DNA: TGCGCCAGCAGCCAAATTCCCTCGGCGGGACTAGTAGGGACCACAGATACGCAGTATTTT. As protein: CASSQIPSAGLVGTTDTQYF.